This TCR beta chain was obtained from a study of T cells in Graves' hyperthyroidism and ophthalmopathy. The CDR3 regions of TCR beta were amplified from RNA transcripts. First-round RT-PCR of the TCR CDR3 relied on the HTBI primer set. Using its own MiXCR run on the multiplex PCR reads, TCRdb lists one record per CDR3 protein. The sample shows about 360,000 distinct CDR3 sequences, around 16% of them seen only once. This clonotype has more than one count but fewer than ten. Its specificity is unknown. The CDR3 covers 16 residues. Germline lookup yields CDR1 MGHRA and CDR2 YSYEKL. The J segment lost 7 bases and the V segment lost 2 bases, leaving 7 bases of the junction unmatched. Patients were aged 18 to 65, had disease duration under 2 months, and had newly diagnosed hyperthyroidism. Points from the study as a whole: A model of 13 V-J pairs discriminated ophthalmopathy from stable hyperthyroidism.

This receptor was identified in a woman between 18 and 29 years old with Graves' hyperthyroidism that later progressed to Graves' ophthalmopathy. The source material was blood. This chain links TRBV4-1 with TRBJ2-3; 12 positions agree with TRBD2. In DNA form, the CDR3 reads TGCGCCAGCAGCCAACTCACTAGCGGGAGGCCGTATACGCAGTATTTT. It codes for CASSQLTSGRPYTQYF.